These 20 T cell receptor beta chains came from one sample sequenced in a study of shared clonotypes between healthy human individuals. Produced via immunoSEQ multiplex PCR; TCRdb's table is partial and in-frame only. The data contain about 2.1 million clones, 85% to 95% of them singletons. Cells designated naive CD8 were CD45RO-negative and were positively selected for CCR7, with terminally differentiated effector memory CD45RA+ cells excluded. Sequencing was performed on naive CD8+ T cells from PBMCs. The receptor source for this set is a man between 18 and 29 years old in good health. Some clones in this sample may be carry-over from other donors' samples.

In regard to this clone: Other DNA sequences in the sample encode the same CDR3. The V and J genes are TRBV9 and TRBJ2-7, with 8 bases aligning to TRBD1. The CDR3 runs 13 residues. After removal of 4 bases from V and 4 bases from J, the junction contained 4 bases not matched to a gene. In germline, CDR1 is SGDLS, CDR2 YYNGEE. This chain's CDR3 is CASSLRQGYEQYF. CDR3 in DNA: TGTGCCAGCAGCCTCCGACAGGGGTACGAGCAGTACTTC.

CDR3 protein: CAISELQDPGANVLTF. DNA for the CDR3: TGTGCCATCAGTGAACTACAGGACCCCGGGGCCAACGTCCTGACTTTC. This chain links TRBV10-3 with TRBJ2-6; D possibly corresponds to TRBD1 (5 bases). Germline assignment: CDR1 ENHRY and CDR2 SYGVKD. With 3 bases removed from V and 4 bases from J, the gap between germline ends came to 13 bases. The CDR3 consists of 16 residues.

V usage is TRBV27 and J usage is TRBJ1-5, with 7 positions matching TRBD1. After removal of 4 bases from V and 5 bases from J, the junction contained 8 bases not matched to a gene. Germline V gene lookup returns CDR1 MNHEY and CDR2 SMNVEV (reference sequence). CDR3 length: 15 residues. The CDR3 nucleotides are TGTGCCAGCAGTTCCCTTCGACAGGGACATCAGCCCCAGCATTTT. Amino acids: CASSSLRQGHQPQHF.

Written as DNA, the CDR3 is TGTGCCAGCTGGAGGGGACCCCCCGTGAGTAGCACAGATACGCAGTATTTT. The encoded protein is CASWRGPPVSSTDTQYF. The V and J genes are TRBV2 and TRBJ2-3; D is possibly TRBD2 (6 bases). V lost 8 bases and J 0 bases, leaving 21 bases between the germline ends. From germline, CDR1 is SNHLY and CDR2 FYNNEI. This CDR3 is built from 17 residues. The full variable domain, in which reference TRBV2 and TRBJ2-3 provide the parts outside the CDR3, is EPEVTQTPSHQVTQMGQEVILRCVPISNHLYFYWYRQILGQKVEFLVSFYNNEISEKSEIFDDQFSVERPDGSNFTLKIRSTKLEDSAMYFCASWRGPPVSSTDTQYFGPGTRLTVL.

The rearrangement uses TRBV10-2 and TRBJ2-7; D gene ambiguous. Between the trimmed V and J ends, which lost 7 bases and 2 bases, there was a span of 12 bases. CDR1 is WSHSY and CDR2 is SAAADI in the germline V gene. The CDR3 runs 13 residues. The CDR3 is CASMEGATYEQYF. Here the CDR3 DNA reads TGCGCCAGCATGGAAGGAGCGACCTACGAGCAGTACTTC.

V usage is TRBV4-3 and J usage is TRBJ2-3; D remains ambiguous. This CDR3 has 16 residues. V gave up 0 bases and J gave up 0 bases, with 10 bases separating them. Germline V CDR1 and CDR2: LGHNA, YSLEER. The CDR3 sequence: CASSQEAESSTDTQYF. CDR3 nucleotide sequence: TGCGCCAGCAGCCAAGAAGCAGAATCTAGCACAGATACGCAGTATTTT.

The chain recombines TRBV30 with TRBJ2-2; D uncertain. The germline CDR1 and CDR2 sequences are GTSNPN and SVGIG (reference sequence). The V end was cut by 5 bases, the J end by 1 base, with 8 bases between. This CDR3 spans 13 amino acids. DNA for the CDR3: TGTGCCTGGCGGACGATGAACACCGGGGAGCTGTTTTTT. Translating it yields CAWRTMNTGELFF.

The CDR3 region has the DNA TGTGCCACCCAAAGATGGCCCATTGGTATTGGTGAAGCTTTCTTT. Translated: CATQRWPIGIGEAFF. This rearrangement joins TRBV6-5 to TRBJ1-1, with unresolved D. The V gene's germline CDR1 is MNHEY and CDR2 SVGAGI. CDR3 length: 15 amino acids. V was shortened by 10 bases and J by 7 bases, with 25 bases between the two germline ends.

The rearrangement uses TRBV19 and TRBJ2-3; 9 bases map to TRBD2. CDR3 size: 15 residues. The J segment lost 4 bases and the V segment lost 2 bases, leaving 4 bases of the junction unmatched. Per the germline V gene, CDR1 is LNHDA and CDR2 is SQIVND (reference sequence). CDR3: CASSIRAGGPDTQYF. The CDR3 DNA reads TGTGCCAGTAGTATACGCGCGGGAGGGCCAGATACGCAGTATTTT. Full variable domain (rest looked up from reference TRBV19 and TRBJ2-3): DGGITQSPKYLFRKEGQNVTLSCEQNLNHDAMYWYRQDPGQGLRLIYYSQIVNDFQKGDIAEGYSVSREKKESFPLTVTSAQKNPTAFYLCASSIRAGGPDTQYFGPGTRLTVL.

The DNA of the CDR3 is TGTGCCACCAGCACAAGTTTGGGGCTAGCGATCGCAGATACGCAGTATTTT. This translates into CATSTSLGLAIADTQYF. The chain is built from TRBV15 and TRBJ2-3; D perhaps matches TRBD2 (6 bases). Germline V gene sequence: CDR1 LNHNV, CDR2 YYDKDF (reference sequence). V was pared by 4 bases and J by 4 bases, with 21 bases between. This CDR3 spans 17 amino acids.

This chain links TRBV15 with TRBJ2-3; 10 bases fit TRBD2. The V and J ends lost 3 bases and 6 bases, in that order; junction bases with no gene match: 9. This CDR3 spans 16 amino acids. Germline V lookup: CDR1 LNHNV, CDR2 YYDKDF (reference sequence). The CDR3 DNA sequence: TGTGCCACCAGCAGGAGCCTAGCGGGAGAAGATGATACGCAGTATTTT. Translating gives CATSRSLAGEDDTQYF.

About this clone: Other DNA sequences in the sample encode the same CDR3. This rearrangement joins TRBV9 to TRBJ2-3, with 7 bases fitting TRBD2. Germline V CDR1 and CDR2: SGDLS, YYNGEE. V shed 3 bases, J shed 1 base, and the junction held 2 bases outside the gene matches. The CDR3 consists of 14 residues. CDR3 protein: CASSGAGGTDTQYF. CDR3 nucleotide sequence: TGTGCCAGCAGCGGGGCGGGAGGCACAGATACGCAGTATTTT.

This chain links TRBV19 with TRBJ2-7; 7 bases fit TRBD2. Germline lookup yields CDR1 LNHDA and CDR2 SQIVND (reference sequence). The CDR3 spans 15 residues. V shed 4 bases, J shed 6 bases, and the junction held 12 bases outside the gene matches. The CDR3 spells CASSTRGTTRGEQYF. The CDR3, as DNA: TGTGCCAGTAGTACTCGGGGGACTACTAGGGGCGAGCAGTACTTC. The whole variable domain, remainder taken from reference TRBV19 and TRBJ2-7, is DGGITQSPKYLFRKEGQNVTLSCEQNLNHDAMYWYRQDPGQGLRLIYYSQIVNDFQKGDIAEGYSVSREKKESFPLTVTSAQKNPTAFYLCASSTRGTTRGEQYFGPGTRLTVT.

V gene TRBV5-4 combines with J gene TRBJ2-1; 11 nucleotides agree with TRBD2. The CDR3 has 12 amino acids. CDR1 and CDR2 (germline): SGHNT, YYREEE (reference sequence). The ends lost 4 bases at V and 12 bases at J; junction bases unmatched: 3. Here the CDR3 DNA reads TGTGCCAGCAGCCAGGGACTAGCGGTGCAGTTCTTC. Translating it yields CASSQGLAVQFF.

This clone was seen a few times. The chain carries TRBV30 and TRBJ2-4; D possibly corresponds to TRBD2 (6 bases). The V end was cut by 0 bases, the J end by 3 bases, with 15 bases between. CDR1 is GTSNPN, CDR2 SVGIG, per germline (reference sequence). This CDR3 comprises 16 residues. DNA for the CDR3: TGTGCCTGGAGTGTACGGCCTAGCGCATACAAAAACATTCAGTACTTC. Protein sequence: CAWSVRPSAYKNIQYF.

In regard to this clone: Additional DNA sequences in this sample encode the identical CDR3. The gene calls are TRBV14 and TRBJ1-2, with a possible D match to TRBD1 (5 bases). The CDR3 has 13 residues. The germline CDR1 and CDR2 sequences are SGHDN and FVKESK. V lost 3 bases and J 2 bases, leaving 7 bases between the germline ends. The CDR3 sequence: CASSQGQNYGYTF. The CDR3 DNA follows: TGTGCCAGCAGCCAGGGGCAGAACTATGGCTACACCTTC.

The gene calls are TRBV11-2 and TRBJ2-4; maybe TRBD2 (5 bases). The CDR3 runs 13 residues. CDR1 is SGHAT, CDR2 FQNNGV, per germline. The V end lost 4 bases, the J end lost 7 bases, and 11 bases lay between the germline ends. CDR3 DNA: TGTGCCAGCAGCTCGTTACTAGAGAACATTCAGTACTTC. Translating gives CASSSLLENIQYF. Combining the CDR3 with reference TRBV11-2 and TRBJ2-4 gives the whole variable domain EAGVAQSPRYKIIEKRQSVAFWCNPISGHATLYWYQQILGQGPKLLIQFQNNGVVDDSQLPKDRFSAERLKGVDSTLKIQPAKLEDSAVYLCASSSLLENIQYFGAGTRLSVL.

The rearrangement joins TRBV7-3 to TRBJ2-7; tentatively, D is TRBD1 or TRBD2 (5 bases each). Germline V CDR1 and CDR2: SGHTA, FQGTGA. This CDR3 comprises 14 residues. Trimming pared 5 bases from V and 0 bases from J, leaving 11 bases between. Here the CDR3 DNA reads TGTGCCAGCAGCCCGACCGGGACCTCCTACGAGCAGTACTTC. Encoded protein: CASSPTGTSYEQYF.

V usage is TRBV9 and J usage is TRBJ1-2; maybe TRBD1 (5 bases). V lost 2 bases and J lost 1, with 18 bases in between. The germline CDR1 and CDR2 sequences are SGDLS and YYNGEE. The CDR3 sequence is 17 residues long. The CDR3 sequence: CASSVGASDFDNYGYTF. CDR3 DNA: TGTGCCAGCAGCGTCGGGGCCTCGGATTTCGATAACTATGGCTACACCTTC. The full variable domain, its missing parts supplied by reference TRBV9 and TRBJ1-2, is DSGVTQTPKHLITATGQRVTLRCSPRSGDLSVYWYQQSLDQGLQFLIQYYNGEERAKGNILERFSAQQFPDLHSELNLSSLELGDSALYFCASSVGASDFDNYGYTFGSGTRLTVV.

CDR3 amino acids: CASSLGLTPADTQYF. Here the CDR3 DNA reads TGCGCCAGCAGCTTGGGACTGACCCCCGCAGATACGCAGTATTTT. The rearrangement uses TRBV5-1 and TRBJ2-3; D is undetermined. The CDR3 is 15 amino acids. Germline V gene sequence: CDR1 SGHRS, CDR2 YFSETQ. Trimming cost V 0 bases and J 4 bases, with 12 bases left between them.